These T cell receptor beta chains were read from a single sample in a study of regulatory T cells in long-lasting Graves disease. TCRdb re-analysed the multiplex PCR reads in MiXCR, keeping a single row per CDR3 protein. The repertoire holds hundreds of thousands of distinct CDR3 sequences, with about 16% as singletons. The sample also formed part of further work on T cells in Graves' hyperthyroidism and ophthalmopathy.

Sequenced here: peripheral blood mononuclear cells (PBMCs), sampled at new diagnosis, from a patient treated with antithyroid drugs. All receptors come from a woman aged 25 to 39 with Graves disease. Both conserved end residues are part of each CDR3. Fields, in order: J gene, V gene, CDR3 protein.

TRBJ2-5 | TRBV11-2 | CATAGGVQETQYF
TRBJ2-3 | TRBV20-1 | CSAPGTLDTQYF
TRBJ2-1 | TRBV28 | CASSLISPRSEQFF
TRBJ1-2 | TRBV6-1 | CASSEIGTGDGYTF
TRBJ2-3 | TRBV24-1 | CATSDLAGGVTDTQYF
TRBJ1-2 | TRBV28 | CASSSHTSGYTF
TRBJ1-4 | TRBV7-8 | CASSLSGQGARISEKLFF
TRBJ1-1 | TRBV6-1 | CASTMDTEAFF
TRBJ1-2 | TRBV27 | CASSLSGQGRRGYTF
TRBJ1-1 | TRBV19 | CASSIGRKSEAFF
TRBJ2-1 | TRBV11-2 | CASSFYAGGKNEQFF
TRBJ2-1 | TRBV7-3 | CASSRASGIYNEQFF
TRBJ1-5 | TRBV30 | CAWSVGVGYQPQHF
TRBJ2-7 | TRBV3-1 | CASSQSYSPYEQYF
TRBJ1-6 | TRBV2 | CASTWQGNSPLHF
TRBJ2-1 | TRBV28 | CASRTGVALDEQFF
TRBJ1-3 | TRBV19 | CASTPEARNSGNTIYF
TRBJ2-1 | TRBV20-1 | CSARPSGSGLILNEQFF
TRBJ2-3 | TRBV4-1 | CASSQEEYTQYF
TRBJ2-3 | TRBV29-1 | CSVERGGVGVGTDTQYF
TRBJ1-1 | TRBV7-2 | CASSFFGRGEAFF
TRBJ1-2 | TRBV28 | CATRPRPGGYTF
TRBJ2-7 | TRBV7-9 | CASSFATGPYEQYF
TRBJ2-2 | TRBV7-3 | CASSLQGPPVPYTGELFF
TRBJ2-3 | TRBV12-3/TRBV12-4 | CASKREGPLATDTQYF
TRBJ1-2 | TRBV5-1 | CASRIDSNYGYTF
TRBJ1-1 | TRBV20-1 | CSAREARTRNTEAFF
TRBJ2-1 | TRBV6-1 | CASSEGTSGYNEQFF
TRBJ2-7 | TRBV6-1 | CASSLLSGTEVYEQYF
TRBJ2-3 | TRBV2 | CASARLISTDTQYF
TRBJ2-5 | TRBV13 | CASSFSAGQETQYF
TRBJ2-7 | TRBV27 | CASYSRNQGEQYF
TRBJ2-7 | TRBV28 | CASSPPREIPTYEQYF
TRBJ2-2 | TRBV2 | CASGGGLRTGELFF
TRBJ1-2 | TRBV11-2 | CASSSPRTGIDYTF
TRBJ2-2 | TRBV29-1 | CSVPVQYTGELFF
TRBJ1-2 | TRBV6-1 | CASSNTNTDGYTF
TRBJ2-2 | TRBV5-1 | CASSPTNGELFF
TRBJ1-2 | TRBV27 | CASSLRQGSGYTF
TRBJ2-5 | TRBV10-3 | CAISAQGQTQYF
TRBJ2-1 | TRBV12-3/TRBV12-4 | CAGSGGGQGEQFF
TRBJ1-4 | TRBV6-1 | CASSPGQGSLINEKLFF
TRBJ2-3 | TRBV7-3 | CASSPREAGGLYTDTQYF
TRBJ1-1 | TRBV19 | CASSRAVNTEAFF
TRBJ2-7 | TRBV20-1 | CSARDPGLTYEQYF
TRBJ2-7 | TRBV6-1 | CASSADGKGGASSRQYF
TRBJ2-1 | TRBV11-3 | CASSLGSGMGHNEQFF
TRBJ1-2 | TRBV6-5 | CASSYKTRAAAAGYTF
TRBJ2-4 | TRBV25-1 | CASRPLGGNIQYF
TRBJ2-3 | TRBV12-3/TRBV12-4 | CASEAGVFTDTQYF
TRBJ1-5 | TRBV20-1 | CSAKTGQLNQPQHF
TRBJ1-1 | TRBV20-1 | CSARDMGGPDTEAFF
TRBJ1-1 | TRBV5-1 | CASSLLRGAEAFF
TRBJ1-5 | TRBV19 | CASSIIGSVDQPQHF
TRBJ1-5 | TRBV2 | CASSQGGSGQPQHF
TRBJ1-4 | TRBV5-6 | CASSLRPGSGKLFF
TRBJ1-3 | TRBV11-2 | CASRTIGTAGNTIYF
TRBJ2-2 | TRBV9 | CASSVGGDTGELFF
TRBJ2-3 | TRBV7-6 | CASSPAGRTQYF